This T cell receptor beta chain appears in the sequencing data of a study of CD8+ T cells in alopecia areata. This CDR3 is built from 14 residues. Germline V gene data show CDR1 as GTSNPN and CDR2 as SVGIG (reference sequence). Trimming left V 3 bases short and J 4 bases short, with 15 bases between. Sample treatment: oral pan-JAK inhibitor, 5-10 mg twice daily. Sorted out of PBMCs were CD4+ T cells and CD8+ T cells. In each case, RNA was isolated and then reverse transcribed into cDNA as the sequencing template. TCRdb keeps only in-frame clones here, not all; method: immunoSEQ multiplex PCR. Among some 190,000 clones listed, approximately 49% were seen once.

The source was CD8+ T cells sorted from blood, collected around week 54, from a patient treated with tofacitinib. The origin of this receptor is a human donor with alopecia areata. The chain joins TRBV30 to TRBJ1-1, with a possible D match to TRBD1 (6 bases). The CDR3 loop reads CAWSGWGLGTEAFF. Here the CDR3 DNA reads TGTGCCTGGAGCGGGTGGGGGCTCGGCACTGAAGCTTTCTTT.